This entry is about one TCR beta chain. As yet, its antigen is unknown. Partitioning of CD4+ cells yielded a CD45RA+ naive subset and a CD45RA-negative memory subset. Method: immunoSEQ multiplex PCR; TCRdb's copy keeps in-frame clones and lacks some. The sample includes under 2.5 million clones, about 90% of them seen just once. The record originates from a study of shared clonotypes between healthy human individuals. Study details: Every donor yielded three CD4 naive, three CD4 memory, two CD8 naive and one CD8 memory plate.

The CDR3 is 14 amino acids. Per the germline V gene, CDR1 is MNHNS and CDR2 is SASEGT. Germline trimming cut 6 bases from V and 4 bases from J; bases unmatched to any gene: 8. General study results and limits: Naive CD4 clonotype sharing across a handful of donors was roughly 5%.

The sample was naive CD4+ T cells from PBMCs. Subset of the sample: CD45RA+ positively selected. The sequence was collected from a man between 18 and 35 years old in good health. Some clones in this sample may be carry-over from other donors' samples. The rearrangement joins TRBV6-1 to TRBJ2-7; 8 nucleotides match TRBD1. The CDR3 coding sequence is TGTGCCAGCAGCGCACAGGGGGTAGTGTACGAGCAGTACTTC. Protein sequence: CASSAQGVVYEQYF.